Below, 16 T cell receptor beta chains from the same sample are listed, as sequenced in a study of T-cell reconstitution after alpha-beta-depleted transplantation in children. A library of TCRbeta sequences, prepared with unique molecular identifiers, was generated. One entry per CDR3 protein, called by TCRdb with MiXCR from the PCR reads. The sample consists of a few hundred thousand distinct CDR3 sequences, under 13% of them appearing once. The sequencing here drew on PBMCs from the stem cell graft donor, taken from the stem cell graft. Receptor source: a human donor who donated a stem cell graft to a child with acute lymphoblastic leukemia.

This rearrangement joins TRBV30 to TRBJ1-1, with a weak D call TRBD1 (6 bases). The CDR3 covers 13 residues. Trimming left V 5 bases short and J 1 base short, with 11 bases between. Germline CDR1 is GTSNPN and CDR2 is SVGIG (reference sequence). Here the CDR3 reads CAWERTANTEAFF. The CDR3 DNA follows: TGTGCCTGGGAACGGACAGCGAACACTGAAGCTTTCTTT.

The chain couples TRBV7-2 to TRBJ1-5, with TRBD1 as a possible D gene (5 bases). Germline assignment: CDR1 SGHTA and CDR2 FQGNSA. V was shortened by 5 bases and J by 0 bases, with 14 bases between the two germline ends. The CDR3 contains 16 residues. The DNA for the CDR3 is TGTGCCAGCAGCCCCGGGGGAGGCTATAGCAATCAGCCCCAGCATTTT. Translated, it gives CASSPGGGYSNQPQHF.

The chain combines TRBV19 with TRBJ2-1; a weak D match, TRBD2 (7 bases). The V end lost 7 bases, the J end lost 4 bases, and 17 bases lay between the germline ends. Germline CDR1 and CDR2: LNHDA and SQIVND (reference sequence). This CDR3 comprises 15 residues. The CDR3 bases are TGTGCCAGTACCCAGGGGAGGGCCGATTACAATGAGCAGTTCTTC. The encoded protein is CASTQGRADYNEQFF.

This chain connects TRBV4-3 to TRBJ2-7, with TRBD1 matching over 8 bases. The CDR3 length is 16 residues. CDR1 and CDR2 (germline): LGHNA, YSLEER. V trimming: 0 bases; J trimming: 3 bases; junction bases outside the gene matches: 7. The CDR3 loop is CASSQDRRTGFYEQYF. CDR3 bases: TGCGCCAGCAGCCAAGATCGACGGACAGGGTTCTACGAGCAGTACTTC.

Regarding this clonotype: One end of the junction is discordant with germline, which a read error may explain. The chain joins TRBV5-6 to TRBJ2-4; a weak D match, TRBD2 (5 bases). The CDR3 covers 16 residues. Germline lookup yields CDR1 SGHDT and CDR2 YYEEEE. The CDR3 loop reads CASSLGGYLAKNSQYF. The CDR3 nucleotides read TGTGCCAGCAGCTTGGGAGGGTACCTAGCCAAAAACAGTCAGTACTTC.

This clonotype was detected a few times. The chain links TRBV10-3 to TRBJ1-1; D ambiguous. The CDR3 sequence is 14 residues long. V lost 0 bases, J lost 1 base, and 6 bases lay in between. Per germline, CDR1 ENHRY and CDR2 SYGVKD. CDR3 amino acids: CAISESRTNTEAFF. For the CDR3, the DNA is TGTGCCATCAGTGAGTCCCGAACGAACACTGAAGCTTTCTTT.

Only a few counts were recorded for this clonotype. The rearrangement joins TRBV15 to TRBJ2-1; 9 bases align to TRBD1. In germline, CDR1 is LNHNV, CDR2 YYDKDF (reference sequence). The trim removed 6 bases at V and 0 bases at J, leaving 21 bases unmatched. CDR3 length equals 21 residues. DNA of the CDR3: TGTGCCACCAGTGCCGTAATTTCCGGGACAGGGTCCCCTAGCTCCTACAATGAGCAGTTCTTC. Its translation: CATSAVISGTGSPSSYNEQFF.

Ten or more counts support this clonotype. J is TRBJ2-1 and V is TRBV5-1; D possibly uses TRBD1 or TRBD2 (6 bases each). The CDR3 has 18 amino acids. V was shortened by 4 bases and J by 3 bases, with 23 bases between the two germline ends. Per germline, CDR1 SGHRS and CDR2 YFSETQ. The CDR3 region has the DNA TGCGCCAGCAGCCCGTCCTCAGCCCCGGGGGCTGGCTACAATGAGCAGTTCTTC. Translating gives CASSPSSAPGAGYNEQFF.

This clonotype has only a few counts. The chain joins TRBV4-1 to TRBJ2-1; 8 nucleotides line up with TRBD1. The germline gives CDR1 MGHRA, CDR2 YSYEKL. The CDR3 extends over 16 amino acids. The junction had 10 bases not matched to a gene; V was cut back by 3 bases and J by 6 bases. CDR3 DNA: TGCGCCAGCAGCCACCTCCCGAGGACAGGGAGCAATGAGCAGTTCTTC. This codes for CASSHLPRTGSNEQFF.

This clonotype was seen more than once but under ten times. This chain connects TRBV10-3 to TRBJ2-1, with 11 bases that match TRBD2. This CDR3 is 16 amino acids long. CDR1 and CDR2 (germline): ENHRY, SYGVKD. The V and J ends lost 3 bases and 3 bases, in that order; junction bases with no gene match: 4. The CDR3: CAISDGTSGNYNEQFF. In DNA, the CDR3 is TGTGCCATCAGTGACGGGACTAGCGGTAACTACAATGAGCAGTTCTTC.

This clonotype came up many times. The J gene is TRBJ2-2, the V gene TRBV29-1; possibly TRBD1 or TRBD2 for D (5 bases each). Trimming cost V 3 bases and J 5 bases, with 10 bases left between them. The CDR3 contains 13 residues. CDR1 and CDR2 from the germline V gene are SQVTM and ANQGSEA. The CDR3 region is CSVDGEGTGELFF. CDR3 nucleotide sequence: TGCAGCGTTGATGGTGAGGGGACCGGGGAGCTGTTTTTT.

The CDR3, as DNA: TGTGCCATCAGTGGGACACAGGGACTCGACAATGAGCAGTTCTTC. Encoded protein: CAISGTQGLDNEQFF. The chain has TRBV10-3 and TRBJ2-1; D possibly uses TRBD1 or TRBD2 (6 bases each). The CDR3 has 15 residues. Germline lookup yields CDR1 ENHRY and CDR2 SYGVKD. Between the trimmed V and J ends, which lost 4 bases and 5 bases, there was a span of 15 bases.

This clonotype was detected many times. The V call is TRBV7-9, the J call TRBJ2-1; 10 positions agree with TRBD2. The germline CDR1 and CDR2 sequences are SEHNR and FQNEAQ (reference sequence). J gave up 9 bases and V 4 bases, and 3 bases lay outside the gene matches. The CDR3 consists of 13 residues. In DNA form, the CDR3 reads TGTGCCAGCAGCTCCCGGACTAGCGGTGAGCAGTTCTTC. This translates into CASSSRTSGEQFF.

CDR3 DNA: TGTGCCAGCAGTTCTACGACAGTAACCTACGAGCAGTACTTC. The encoded protein is CASSSTTVTYEQYF. The rearrangement links TRBV12-3 or TRBV12-4 to TRBJ2-7; tentative D call: TRBD1 (5 bases). The CDR3 has 14 amino acids. The V end was cut by 4 bases, the J end by 2 bases, with 12 bases between.

This clonotype was counted between two and nine times. This rearrangement joins TRBV7-2 to TRBJ2-3, with 13 positions matching TRBD2. Trimming removed 6 bases from V and 3 bases from J; junction bases left unmatched: 6. The CDR3 consists of 16 residues. The germline V gene encodes CDR1 SGHTA and CDR2 FQGNSA. Here the CDR3 reads CASRRLAGGGTDTQYF. The CDR3 DNA sequence: TGTGCCAGCAGAAGACTAGCGGGAGGAGGTACAGATACGCAGTATTTT.

V is TRBV20-1 and J is TRBJ2-1, with 7 bases matching TRBD1. Germline CDR1 is DFQATT and CDR2 is SNEGSKA (reference sequence). V lost 0 bases, J lost 5 bases, and 16 bases stayed unmatched. The length of the CDR3 is 18 residues. The CDR3 DNA reads as TGCAGTGCTAGAGATCTTGTCGGCGTCGGGCAGGGGGACAATGAGCAGTTCTTC. Encoded protein: CSARDLVGVGQGDNEQFF.